Each of the 15 T cell receptor beta chains below was sequenced from the same sample in a study of blood T cell repertoires in COVID-19 (dated by TCRdb to the early 2020s). Library prep was done by the immunoSEQ multiplex PCR assay. As stored in TCRdb, this immuneACCESS dataset retains in-frame rearrangements with V and J assigned. A fraction of the clones does not appear; measured against another copy, unresolved V genes explain less than half of the discrepancy, and the remainder lacks a known reason. The sample table holds about 220,000 clones, of which 80% were seen once. The top ten hold around 13% of the sample. Sample: peripheral blood. The receptor set was obtained from a human donor in a cohort sampled during active COVID-19.

This clone was recorded a few times. The rearrangement joins TRBV7-6 to TRBJ2-7; 7 bases match TRBD2. This CDR3 contains 14 residues. V was pared by 3 bases and J by 3 bases, with 5 bases of the junction left unmatched. Germline V gives CDR1 SGHVS, CDR2 FNYEAQ. The CDR3 DNA is TGTGCCAGCAGCTTTATAGGCGGGAGCTACGAGCAGTACTTC. Encoded protein: CASSFIGGSYEQYF.

This clone was seen a few times. The V gene is TRBV28, the J gene TRBJ1-3; D gene ambiguous. The CDR3 consists of 13 residues. The ends were cut back, 2 bases at V and 4 bases at J, with 6 bases in the middle. CDR1 is MDHEN, CDR2 SYDVKM, per germline. CDR3 in DNA: TGTGCCAGCAGTTTAGAGGTCGGAAACACCATATATTTT. It translates to CASSLEVGNTIYF. The full variable domain, completed using reference TRBV28 and TRBJ1-3, is DVKVTQSSRYLVKRTGEKVFLECVQDMDHENMFWYRQDPGLGLRLIYFSYDVKMKEKGDIPEGYSVSREKKERFSLILESASTNQTSMYLCASSLEVGNTIYFGEGSWLTVV.

The CDR3 nucleotides are TGTGCCAGCAGCCGATTCGACGGGAGTGGCGAGCAGTACTTC. It specifies CASSRFDGSGEQYF. The chain links TRBV14 to TRBJ2-7, with a tentative D call TRBD2 (6 bases). Germline CDR1 is SGHDN and CDR2 is FVKESK. Trimming stripped 4 bases from V and 6 bases from J, with 16 bases between. The length of the CDR3 is 14 residues. Full variable domain (rest looked up from reference TRBV14 and TRBJ2-7): EAGVTQFPSHSVIEKGQTVTLRCDPISGHDNLYWYRRVMGKEIKFLLHFVKESKQDESGMPNNRFLAERTGGTYSTLKVQPAELEDSGVYFCASSRFDGSGEQYFGPGTRLTVT.

This clone occurred once. The chain links TRBV28 to TRBJ2-1; 9 bases line up with TRBD2. This CDR3 has 16 residues. Germline CDR1 is MDHEN and CDR2 is SYDVKM. Trimming removed 2 bases from V and 6 bases from J; junction bases left unmatched: 8. This chain's CDR3 is CASSLMIGGRANEQFF. CDR3 DNA sequence: TGTGCCAGCAGTTTAATGATTGGCGGGAGGGCCAATGAGCAGTTCTTC.

This clone was recorded only once. This chain links TRBV7-6 with TRBJ2-2; 11 nucleotides line up with TRBD1. CDR3 length: 16 residues. Unmatched junction bases numbered 5, after V lost 5 bases and J lost 3 bases. Germline CDR1 reads SGHVS; CDR2 reads FNYEAQ. CDR3 bases: TGTGCCAGCAGCCGGGGGGGACAGGGGGACACCGGGGAGCTGTTTTTT. Translated, it gives CASSRGGQGDTGELFF.

The chain combines TRBV19 with TRBJ2-1; TRBD2 aligns across 10 bases. Germline CDR1 and CDR2: LNHDA and SQIVND (reference sequence). Unmatched junction bases numbered 8, after V lost 5 bases and J lost 7 bases. This CDR3 has 15 amino acids. Here the CDR3 reads CASSPGLAAPNEQFF. CDR3 nucleotides: TGTGCCAGTAGTCCCGGACTAGCGGCTCCTAATGAGCAGTTCTTC.

The chain couples TRBV20-1 to TRBJ1-1; 12 nucleotides match TRBD1. CDR3 length equals 16 residues. The germline gives CDR1 DFQATT, CDR2 SNEGSKA (reference sequence). V shed 6 bases and J 3 bases; nucleotides not matched to a gene: 11. The CDR3 spells CSASPGTGGADTEAFF. The CDR3 DNA sequence: TGCAGTGCGAGTCCGGGGACAGGGGGCGCTGACACTGAAGCTTTCTTT.

The chain has TRBV28 and TRBJ2-2; possible D gene TRBD1, 5 bases. V dropped 5 bases and J dropped 2 bases, with 12 bases sitting between them. Per the germline V gene, CDR1 is MDHEN and CDR2 is SYDVKM. This CDR3 has 15 amino acids. CDR3 sequence: CASSRDRQNTGELFF. The DNA for the CDR3 is TGTGCCAGCAGTCGAGACAGACAAAACACCGGGGAGCTGTTTTTT.

This clone has a single count. The chain employs TRBV18 and TRBJ2-7, with a tentative D call TRBD1 (5 bases). Trimming took off 4 bases at V and 5 bases at J, with 9 bases between the two ends. This CDR3 contains 12 residues. The V gene's germline CDR1 is KGHSH and CDR2 LQKENI. The CDR3 DNA reads as TGTGCCAGCTCACTCCCAGGGCACGAGCAGTACTTC. Translation: CASSLPGHEQYF.

The J gene is TRBJ2-3, the V gene TRBV28, with a possible D match to TRBD1 (5 bases). There are 16 residues in the CDR3. Germline V gene lookup returns CDR1 MDHEN and CDR2 SYDVKM. Trimming shortened V by 7 bases and J by 0 bases, and 17 bases separated the two germline ends. CDR3 coding DNA: TGTGCCAGCATGGACATTCTCACTCCTAGCACAGATACGCAGTATTTT. Translation gives CASMDILTPSTDTQYF.

The J gene is TRBJ2-1, the V gene TRBV4-1; 9 nucleotides match TRBD1. CDR1 MGHRA and CDR2 YSYEKL come from the germline V gene. CDR3 length equals 15 residues. With V trimmed by 4 bases and J by 8 bases, 9 bases remained unmatched. This CDR3 is CASSRPGQGRHEQFF. The CDR3 region has the DNA TGCGCCAGCAGCCGCCCGGGACAGGGTAGGCATGAGCAGTTCTTC.

This chain connects TRBV3-1 (or the pseudogene TRBV3-2) to TRBJ1-1, with D tentatively TRBD1 (5 bases). V lost 2 bases, J lost 4 bases, and 14 bases lay in between. Germline V gene data show CDR1 as LGHDT and CDR2 as YNNKEL (reference sequence). This CDR3 region has 15 residues. DNA of the CDR3: TGTGCCAGCAGCCAACAGGGTCGCGACGGCACTGAAGCTTTCTTT. This codes for CASSQQGRDGTEAFF.

This chain joins TRBV19 and TRBJ1-6, with 7 bases matching TRBD1. This CDR3 has 16 residues. V gave up 7 bases and J gave up 3 bases; unmatched junction bases: 9. Germline CDR1 LNHDA, CDR2 SQIVND (reference sequence). CDR3 coding DNA: TGTGCCAGTACCCCGGGACAGACCCTCTATAATTCACCCCTCCACTTT. The encoded protein is CASTPGQTLYNSPLHF.

The chain employs TRBV3-1 (or the pseudogene TRBV3-2) and TRBJ1-2; 7 bases align to TRBD1. Trimming took 5 bases from V and 6 from J; bases not matched to a gene: 9. The CDR3 consists of 14 residues. In germline, CDR1 is LGHDT, CDR2 YNNKEL (reference sequence). CDR3 coding DNA: TGTGCCAGCAGCACCCCGACAGGGCGAAATGGCTACACCTTC. Amino acids: CASSTPTGRNGYTF.

This clone was seen just once. V gene TRBV11-2 combines with J gene TRBJ2-4; 8 bases fit TRBD1. The CDR3 totals 16 residues. V shed 4 bases and J 0 bases; nucleotides not matched to a gene: 5. Germline V gives CDR1 SGHAT, CDR2 FQNNGV. In nucleotides, the CDR3 is TGTGCCAGCAGCTCCCGACAGGGGCTAGCCAAAAACATTCAGTACTTC. Its translation: CASSSRQGLAKNIQYF.